This TCR beta chain was captured by sequencing in a study of blood T cell repertoires in COVID-19. The table came from immunoSEQ multiplex PCR; TCRdb's copy has only in-frame clones and leaves some out. This table holds more than 250,000 clones, 70% to 90% found once. The CDR3 sequence is 16 residues long. Trimming took 4 bases from V and 9 from J; bases not matched to a gene: 14. The germline CDR1 and CDR2 sequences are MNHNS and SASEGT. The study drew participants aged roughly 18 to 95 years from roughly 25 US areas. Assignment of participants to cohorts was predicated upon participant-reported clinical history. Recovered status in Cohort 3 required two negative PCRs, clearance, or symptom resolution.

The TCR originated in a woman between 25 and 40 years old who had recovered from COVID-19. What was sequenced was PBMCs or T cells enriched from blood (not recorded which). V usage is TRBV6-1 and J usage is TRBJ2-1, with TRBD2 matching over 8 bases. The CDR3 loop reads CASSARTGGPFFEQFF. CDR3 sequence (DNA): TGTGCCAGCAGTGCCAGGACGGGGGGGCCGTTTTTTGAGCAGTTCTTC.